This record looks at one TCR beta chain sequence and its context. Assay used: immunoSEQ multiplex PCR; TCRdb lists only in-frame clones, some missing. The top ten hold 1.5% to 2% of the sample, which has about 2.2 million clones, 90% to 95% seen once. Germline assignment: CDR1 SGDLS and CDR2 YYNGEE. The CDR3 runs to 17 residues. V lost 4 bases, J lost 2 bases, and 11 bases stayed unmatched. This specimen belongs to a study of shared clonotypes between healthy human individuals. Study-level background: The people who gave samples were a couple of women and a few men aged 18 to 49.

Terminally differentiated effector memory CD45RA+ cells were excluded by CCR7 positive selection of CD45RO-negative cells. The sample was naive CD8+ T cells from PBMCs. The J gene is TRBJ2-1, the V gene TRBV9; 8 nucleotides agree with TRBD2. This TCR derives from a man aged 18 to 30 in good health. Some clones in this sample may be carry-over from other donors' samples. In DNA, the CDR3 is TGTGCCAGCAGCCCTAGGTCGACTAGCGCTCCCTACAATGAGCAGTTCTTC. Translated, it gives CASSPRSTSAPYNEQFF.